The T cell receptor beta chain described here comes from a study of blood T cell repertoires in COVID-19. For the study at large: Acute-phase and convalescent COVID-19 samples originated in the United States, Italy and Spain. PBMCs, B-cell-depleted T cells, or T cells provided the cDNA or gDNA that made up the material.

Under the authors' procedure: Nucleated cell number was recorded as an estimate derived from reference gene primer amplification. The data were produced by immunoSEQ multiplex PCR, yet TCRdb's version contains in-frame clones alone and is incomplete. D and trimming were read from the DNA, whereas the V and J calls and clone size are those reported in that table. The repertoire consists of roughly 60,000 clones, with around 87% occurring once and the leading ten covering approximately 0.93%. This clone showed up just a few times. Looked up from germline, CDR1 is SNHLY and CDR2 is FYNNEI. V lost 6 bases, J lost 6 bases, and 14 bases stayed unmatched. CDR3 size: 15 residues.

Sequenced material: peripheral blood. This receptor was identified in a man aged 65 to 79 with acute or convalescent COVID-19. J is TRBJ2-7 and V is TRBV2; 7 bases fit TRBD1. The CDR3: CASSYRGLRTGEQYF. The CDR3 bases are TGTGCCAGCAGCTACAGGGGTTTGAGGACAGGCGAGCAGTACTTC.